What follows are 23 T cell receptor beta chains derived from one specimen sequenced in a study of T cell changes during pregnancy in multiple sclerosis. Libraries were prepared by immunoSEQ multiplex PCR; TCRdb keeps only in-frame clonotypes and omits some of them. The sample yields tens of thousands of clones, approximately 90% seen once. Specimen: CD4+ T cells from peripheral blood mononuclear cells, collected in the first trimester of pregnancy. The receptors were sampled from a female donor with multiple sclerosis, enrolled in a pregnancy study.

The chain joins TRBV5-1 to TRBJ2-5; D is unclear. The CDR3 sequence is 13 residues long. With 1 base removed from V and 5 bases from J, the gap between germline ends came to 9 bases. Germline V CDR1 and CDR2: SGHRS, YFSETQ. CDR3 sequence reads: CASSLRRSETQYF. CDR3 sequence (DNA): TGCGCCAGCAGCTTGCGCAGGTCGGAGACCCAGTACTTC.

This chain connects TRBV4-3 to TRBJ1-1; 8 bases are shared with TRBD1. The CDR3 spans 15 residues. Trimming cost V 3 bases and J 1 base; bases outside gene matches: 4. Per the germline V gene, CDR1 is LGHNA and CDR2 is YSLEER. The CDR3 protein is CASSHGQGRNTEAFF. CDR3 bases: TGCGCCAGCAGCCACGGACAGGGAAGGAACACTGAAGCTTTCTTT.

This clone was counted a single time. V gene TRBV5-1 combines with J gene TRBJ2-4; 8 bases are shared with TRBD1. CDR1 and CDR2 (germline): SGHRS, YFSETQ. The J segment lost 6 bases and the V segment lost 0 bases, leaving 2 bases of the junction unmatched. The CDR3 has 14 residues. The CDR3 spells CASSLGTGLNIQYF. Written as DNA, the CDR3 is TGCGCCAGCAGCTTGGGGACAGGGCTAAACATTCAGTACTTC.

J is TRBJ2-3 and V is TRBV7-2, with 9 positions matching TRBD2. V lost 2 bases, J lost 4 bases, and 10 bases stayed unmatched. The germline V gene encodes CDR1 SGHTA and CDR2 FQGNSA. The CDR3 consists of 17 residues. The CDR3, as DNA: TGTGCCAGCAGCTTAAGGAGGGCGGGGGGGCTCTCAGATACGCAGTATTTT. This sequence encodes CASSLRRAGGLSDTQYF.

J is TRBJ2-3 and V is TRBV7-2, with TRBD1 as a possible D gene (6 bases). The V gene lost 5 bases and the J gene lost 13 bases, with 16 bases spanning the gap. Germline-derived CDR1 and CDR2 are SGHTA and FQGNSA. CDR3 size: 12 residues. The CDR3 nucleotides are TGTGCCAGCAGCATGCGGATGGCAGGGGAGTATTTT. Translating it yields CASSMRMAGEYF.

V is TRBV7-2 and J is TRBJ1-5; D is unresolved. Trimming stripped 3 bases from V and 1 base from J, with 10 bases between. The CDR3 sequence is 15 residues long. Per the germline V gene, CDR1 is SGHTA and CDR2 is FQGNSA. CDR3 loop: CASSLNALSNQPQHF. CDR3 DNA sequence: TGTGCCAGCAGCTTGAACGCACTAAGCAATCAGCCCCAGCATTTT.

The rearrangement links TRBV30 to TRBJ1-2; D perhaps matches TRBD1 (6 bases). Trimming pared 5 bases from V and 8 bases from J, leaving 21 bases between. CDR1 is GTSNPN, CDR2 SVGIG, per germline (reference sequence). The CDR3 covers 14 residues. The chain's CDR3 is CAWDPLATGTGYTF. The CDR3 coding sequence is TGTGCCTGGGATCCCCTCGCGACAGGTACAGGCTACACCTTC. Complete variable domain (other parts from reference TRBV30 and TRBJ1-2): SQTIHQWPATLVQPVGSPLSLECTVEGTSNPNLYWYRQAAGRGLQLLFYSVGIGQISSEVPQNLSASRPQDRQFILSSKKLLLSDSGFYLCAWDPLATGTGYTFGSGTRLTVV.

This sequence joins TRBV6-6 and TRBJ2-3; no reliable D call. The V end lost 7 bases, the J end lost 6 bases, and 8 bases lay between the germline ends. This CDR3 is built from 11 residues. Germline V gives CDR1 MNHNY, CDR2 SVGAGI (reference sequence). This chain's CDR3 is CASTQLDTQYF. Here the CDR3 DNA reads TGTGCCAGCACTCAACTTGATACGCAGTATTTT.

V gene TRBV19 combines with J gene TRBJ1-1; D gene unclear. V shed 4 bases and J shed 4 bases, with 10 bases lying between them. Looked up from germline, CDR1 is LNHDA and CDR2 is SQIVND (reference sequence). The CDR3 runs 13 residues. The CDR3 protein is CASSKHPSTEAFF. The CDR3 region has the DNA TGTGCCAGTAGTAAACACCCATCCACTGAAGCTTTCTTT.

The V gene is TRBV14, the J gene TRBJ1-2; D gene ambiguous. The germline gives CDR1 SGHDN, CDR2 FVKESK. V was shortened by 5 bases and J by 8 bases, with 12 bases between the two germline ends. This CDR3 comprises 12 residues. The CDR3 coding sequence is TGTGCCAGCAGCGCTCATCCGGGGGGCTACACCTTC. Amino acids: CASSAHPGGYTF. The full variable domain, rest sourced from reference TRBV14 and TRBJ1-2, is EAGVTQFPSHSVIEKGQTVTLRCDPISGHDNLYWYRRVMGKEIKFLLHFVKESKQDESGMPNNRFLAERTGGTYSTLKVQPAELEDSGVYFCASSAHPGGYTFGSGTRLTVV.

The J gene is TRBJ2-5, the V gene TRBV5-1, with 10 nucleotides matching TRBD1. This CDR3 comprises 15 residues. V lost 3 bases and J lost 5; bases outside the gene matches: 7. The germline V gene has CDR1 SGHRS and CDR2 YFSETQ. CDR3 coding DNA: TGCGCCAGCAGCTCGGAGACAGGGGGCGCGGAGACCCAGTACTTC. Translating gives CASSSETGGAETQYF.

This chain joins TRBV30 and TRBJ1-3; a weak D match, TRBD1 (6 bases). Between the trimmed V and J ends, which lost 3 bases and 8 bases, there was a span of 17 bases. The CDR3 totals 14 residues. Germline-derived CDR1 and CDR2 are GTSNPN and SVGIG (reference sequence). Here the CDR3 reads CAWSLRQVGDTIYF. The CDR3 DNA is TGTGCCTGGAGCCTTCGACAGGTCGGAGACACCATATATTTT.

V gene TRBV20-1 combines with J gene TRBJ2-2; D is unclear. CDR1 is DFQATT and CDR2 is SNEGSKA in the germline V gene (reference sequence). The V and J ends lost 6 bases and 6 bases respectively, with 8 bases between them. The CDR3 runs to 11 residues. The CDR3 sequence: CSAASAGELFF. The CDR3 DNA follows: TGCAGTGCAGCCTCGGCCGGGGAGCTGTTTTTT.

This chain connects TRBV19 to TRBJ1-3; TRBD1 matches at 8 bases. The CDR3 extends over 17 amino acids. Trimming removed 7 bases from V and 0 bases from J; junction bases left unmatched: 11. Germline loops: CDR1 LNHDA, CDR2 SQIVND (reference sequence). The CDR3 DNA sequence: TGTGCCAGTACCATCCGGGACAGGACATACTCTGGAAACACCATATATTTT. It codes for CASTIRDRTYSGNTIYF.

The chain uses TRBV2 and TRBJ1-1; 9 nucleotides agree with TRBD1. CDR1 is SNHLY and CDR2 is FYNNEI in the germline V gene. With 6 bases clipped from V and 1 base from J, the junction kept 3 bases outside the gene matches. This CDR3 spans 14 amino acids. The CDR3 nucleotides are TGTGCCAGCAGGGGGGGACAGGGGAACACTGAAGCTTTCTTT. Its translation is CASRGGQGNTEAFF.

This clone was seen a single time. V gene TRBV7-8 combines with J gene TRBJ2-5; 10 bases are shared with TRBD2. Trimming cost V 3 bases and J 4 bases; bases outside gene matches: 11. The CDR3 loop spans 17 amino acids. Germline CDR1 and CDR2: SGHVS and FQNEAQ. The DNA of the CDR3 is TGTGCCAGCAGCTTGCCGGGACTAGCGCCCACGGGAGAGACCCAGTACTTC. Translation: CASSLPGLAPTGETQYF.

In nucleotides, the CDR3 is TGTGCCAGCAGCGTAAGACTAGCGGGGGGGCCAACAGATACGCAGTATTTT. Its translation is CASSVRLAGGPTDTQYF. The V call is TRBV5-4, the J call TRBJ2-3; 14 nucleotides line up with TRBD2. V shed 4 bases and J 3 bases; nucleotides not matched to a gene: 7. Germline V gives CDR1 SGHNT, CDR2 YYREEE (reference sequence). This CDR3 is 17 amino acids long.

The chain recombines TRBV7-2 with TRBJ1-2; TRBD1 agrees at 8 bases. CDR3 size: 18 residues. Per germline, CDR1 SGHTA and CDR2 FQGNSA. The ends lost 0 bases at V and 8 bases at J; junction bases unmatched: 17. The CDR3 loop is CASSLAVIGTGAPWGYTF. CDR3 coding DNA: TGTGCCAGCAGCTTAGCAGTTATCGGGACAGGTGCCCCTTGGGGCTACACCTTC.

The chain employs TRBV5-6 and TRBJ1-5, with TRBD1 matching 8 bases. Germline assignment: CDR1 SGHDT and CDR2 YYEEEE. The CDR3 is 17 residues long. V shed 5 bases, J shed 6 bases, and the junction held 16 bases outside the gene matches. CDR3: CASSIGQGKRAVQPQHF. CDR3 bases: TGTGCCAGCAGTATCGGACAGGGAAAACGGGCGGTTCAGCCCCAGCATTTT. Supplemented by reference TRBV5-6 and TRBJ1-5, the full variable domain reads DAGVTQSPTHLIKTRGQQVTLRCSPKSGHDTVSWYQQALGQGPQFIFQYYEEEERQRGNFPDRFSGHQFPNYSSELNVNALLLGDSALYLCASSIGQGKRAVQPQHFGDGTRLSIL.

This chain connects TRBV30 to TRBJ1-5; D might be TRBD1 (5 bases). V was clipped by 3 bases and J by 0 bases, with 24 bases between them. The CDR3 has 19 residues. Germline V gene data show CDR1 as GTSNPN and CDR2 as SVGIG (reference sequence). The CDR3 protein is CAWSVDRTSMGNSNQPQHF. CDR3 nucleotides: TGTGCCTGGAGCGTTGATCGGACATCCATGGGGAATAGCAATCAGCCCCAGCATTTT.

The chain combines TRBV5-6 with TRBJ2-7, with 8 bases lining up with TRBD1. With 4 bases clipped from V and 9 bases from J, the junction kept 18 bases outside the gene matches. The V gene's germline CDR1 is SGHDT and CDR2 YYEEEE. CDR3 length: 16 amino acids. The chain's CDR3 is CASSPALGQDLEGQYF. The CDR3 coding sequence is TGTGCCAGCAGCCCGGCTTTGGGACAGGACTTAGAGGGGCAGTACTTC.

V is TRBV6-4 and J is TRBJ1-1, with TRBD1 matching over 12 bases. CDR1 and CDR2 from the germline V gene are MRHNA and SNTAGT. Unmatched junction bases numbered 10, after V lost 10 bases and J lost 7 bases. The CDR3 covers 14 residues. The CDR3 region has the DNA TGTGCCACCAAGGGACAGGGGGCTTCGGGTGAAGCTTTCTTT. It encodes CATKGQGASGEAFF.

This clone has just a few counts. The V call is TRBV2, the J call TRBJ2-5; TRBD1 is a possible D gene (6 bases). V lost 3 bases, J lost 7 bases, and 18 bases lay in between. The CDR3 has 15 amino acids. Germline CDR1 is SNHLY and CDR2 is FYNNEI. CDR3: CASSELGASSGTQYF. The CDR3, as DNA: TGTGCCAGCAGTGAGTTGGGGGCAAGTTCGGGGACCCAGTACTTC.